Shown below are 31 T cell receptor beta chains from a single sample sequenced in a study of beta chain features in type 1 diabetes. Whole-study findings and limits: TCRB CDR3 length was moderately but significantly reduced in all four CD4+ subsets of Type 1 diabetes patients.

These receptors lack a known antigen. Every bit of the isolated RNA underwent reverse transcription, so sequencing read expressed TCRB transcripts. Clones were sequenced by immunoSEQ multiplex PCR, and TCRdb holds only the in-frame ones, with some missing. The table has a few hundred thousand clones, 14% to 15% seen once. The material sequenced was naive CD4+ T cells from blood. Receptor source: a man aged 18 to 30 with type 1 diabetes.

This clone has only a few counts. The chain links TRBV18 to TRBJ2-7; 7 bases are a match to TRBD1. Per germline, CDR1 KGHSH and CDR2 LQKENI. V trimming: 4 bases; J trimming: 5 bases; junction bases outside the gene matches: 5. The CDR3 is 13 amino acids. DNA for the CDR3: TGTGCCAGCTCACTCGGACAGGTGAACGAGCAGTACTTC. Its protein is CASSLGQVNEQYF.

This clone was counted between two and nine times. The chain links TRBV2 to TRBJ2-1; perhaps TRBD1 as D (6 bases). Germline assignment: CDR1 SNHLY and CDR2 FYNNEI. The V end lost 2 bases, the J end lost 3 bases, and 14 bases lay between the germline ends. The CDR3 is 16 amino acids. This CDR3 reads CASSELPQGSYNEQFF. The CDR3, as DNA: TGTGCCAGCAGTGAACTTCCACAGGGCAGCTACAATGAGCAGTTCTTC.

This clone was seen a handful of times. This CDR3 reads CASSIREASYEQYF. The CDR3 DNA reads TGTGCCAGTAGTATTCGAGAGGCTTCCTACGAGCAGTACTTC. The chain employs TRBV19 and TRBJ2-7; D remains ambiguous. Between the trimmed V and J ends, which lost 3 bases and 1 base, there was a span of 10 bases. Per germline, CDR1 LNHDA and CDR2 SQIVND (reference sequence). This CDR3 has 14 residues.

This clone occurred a few times. The rearrangement joins TRBV30 to TRBJ1-3; D not resolved. V was shortened by 1 base and J by 4 bases, with 2 bases between the two germline ends. This CDR3 contains 11 residues. CDR1 and CDR2 from the germline V gene are GTSNPN and SVGIG (reference sequence). CDR3: CAWSAGNTIYF. CDR3 sequence (DNA): TGTGCCTGGAGTGCGGGAAACACCATATATTTT.

The gene calls are TRBV4-2 and TRBJ2-7; 8 bases line up with TRBD2. There are 17 residues in the CDR3. Per the germline V gene, CDR1 is LGHNA and CDR2 is YNFKEQ. V lost 0 bases, J lost 3 bases, and 10 bases stayed unmatched. The CDR3 loop reads CASSQESRGAGDYEQYF. The CDR3 DNA follows: TGTGCCAGCAGCCAAGAATCCCGGGGAGCGGGAGACTACGAGCAGTACTTC.

In this sample, this clone turned up a few times. Here the CDR3 reads CASSSDRVGTKNIQYF. The CDR3 nucleotides read TGTGCCAGTAGTAGCGACAGGGTTGGTACGAAAAACATTCAGTACTTC. The rearrangement uses TRBV19 and TRBJ2-4; 7 bases match TRBD1. Germline CDR1 LNHDA, CDR2 SQIVND (reference sequence). Germline trimming cut 4 bases from V and 4 bases from J; bases unmatched to any gene: 10. The CDR3 has 16 residues. Full variable domain (rest looked up from reference TRBV19 and TRBJ2-4): DGGITQSPKYLFRKEGQNVTLSCEQNLNHDAMYWYRQDPGQGLRLIYYSQIVNDFQKGDIAEGYSVSREKKESFPLTVTSAQKNPTAFYLCASSSDRVGTKNIQYFGAGTRLSVL.

J is TRBJ2-2 and V is TRBV18; 7 nucleotides agree with TRBD1. CDR1 is KGHSH and CDR2 is LQKENI in the germline V gene. This CDR3 comprises 15 residues. The V segment lost 6 bases and the J segment 0 bases; nucleotides outside the gene matches: 4. CDR3: CASSRGQTNTGELFF. CDR3 nucleotide sequence: TGTGCCAGCTCCCGGGGACAGACGAACACCGGGGAGCTGTTTTTT.

V usage is TRBV9 and J usage is TRBJ2-2, with a weak D call TRBD2 (6 bases). With 3 bases removed from V and 5 bases from J, the gap between germline ends came to 14 bases. This CDR3 is 15 amino acids long. Germline lookup yields CDR1 SGDLS and CDR2 YYNGEE. CDR3 DNA: TGTGCCAGCAGCGCGCGGGGTGGGGGGACCGGGGAGCTGTTTTTT. It encodes CASSARGGGTGELFF.

V usage is TRBV9 and J usage is TRBJ1-3; D ambiguous. V dropped 4 bases and J dropped 3 bases, with 20 bases sitting between them. Looked up from germline, CDR1 is SGDLS and CDR2 is YYNGEE. CDR3 length equals 17 residues. CDR3 sequence: CASSPDLPSAGGNTIYF. CDR3 in DNA: TGTGCCAGCAGCCCCGACCTGCCGAGCGCGGGTGGAAACACCATATATTTT.

There are a few counts of this clone. This chain links TRBV27 with TRBJ2-7; possibly TRBD1 for D (5 bases). The CDR3 spans 15 residues. Looked up from germline, CDR1 is MNHEY and CDR2 is SMNVEV (reference sequence). V gave up 2 bases and J gave up 2 bases, with 13 bases separating them. CDR3 loop: CASSLGAGRTYEQYF. The CDR3 DNA reads as TGTGCCAGCAGTTTAGGGGCAGGCCGTACCTACGAGCAGTACTTC.

Only a few counts were recorded for this clone. V usage is TRBV5-1 and J usage is TRBJ1-6; 9 positions match TRBD1. The CDR3 totals 15 residues. CDR1 is SGHRS and CDR2 is YFSETQ in the germline V gene. V shed 3 bases, J shed 7 bases, and the junction held 5 bases outside the gene matches. The CDR3 region has the DNA TGCGCCAGCAGCTGGTGGACAGGGGAAAATTCACCCCTCCACTTT. Protein: CASSWWTGENSPLHF. Complete variable domain (other parts from reference TRBV5-1 and TRBJ1-6): KAGVTQTPRYLIKTRGQQVTLSCSPISGHRSVSWYQQTPGQGLQFLFEYFSETQRNKGNFPGRFSGRQFSNSRSEMNVSTLELGDSALYLCASSWWTGENSPLHFGNGTRLTVT.

In its sample, this clone was seen a few times. The chain links TRBV28 to TRBJ2-1; TRBD2 agrees at 9 bases. CDR1 MDHEN and CDR2 SYDVKM come from the germline V gene. The CDR3 totals 15 residues. The V and J ends lost 3 bases and 7 bases, in that order; junction bases with no gene match: 7. The CDR3 coding sequence is TGTGCCAGCAGTTTTAGCGGGAGTGCAGCAAATGAGCAGTTCTTC. This translates into CASSFSGSAANEQFF.

This clone was observed a handful of times. The chain joins TRBV5-1 to TRBJ2-3; 7 nucleotides line up with TRBD1. Germline-derived CDR1 and CDR2 are SGHRS and YFSETQ. J gave up 0 bases and V 4 bases, and 5 bases lay outside the gene matches. CDR3 length: 15 residues. This CDR3 is CASSPGQTSTDTQYF. The CDR3 DNA is TGCGCCAGCAGCCCGGGACAGACTAGCACAGATACGCAGTATTTT.

This clone was seen a handful of times. The genes are TRBV5-1 and TRBJ2-2; 8 bases fit TRBD1. Losses at the gene ends were 5 bases for V and 3 bases for J; bases not matched to a gene: 6. There are 15 residues in the CDR3. The V gene's germline CDR1 is SGHRS and CDR2 YFSETQ. For the CDR3, the DNA is TGCGCCAGCAGAATCAGGGGGCCGGACACCGGGGAGCTGTTTTTT. Protein sequence: CASRIRGPDTGELFF.

The V and J genes are TRBV20-1 and TRBJ2-7; D gene uncertain. V gave up 3 bases and J gave up 7 bases, with 7 bases separating them. Germline V gives CDR1 DFQATT, CDR2 SNEGSKA (reference sequence). The CDR3 covers 10 residues. The CDR3 bases are TGCAGTGCTAGTCGCCAGGAGCAGTACTTC. This sequence encodes CSASRQEQYF.

The V and J genes are TRBV28 and TRBJ2-5, with D maybe TRBD1 (5 bases). V dropped 5 bases and J dropped 12 bases, with 22 bases sitting between them. Germline V gene sequence: CDR1 MDHEN, CDR2 SYDVKM. The CDR3 loop spans 14 amino acids. CDR3 bases: TGTGCCAGCAGTCCCCCAGGGCGCATAAGTTTAAAGTACTTC. This translates into CASSPPGRISLKYF.

This clone is a singleton in its sample. V gene TRBV5-4 combines with J gene TRBJ1-2, with 10 positions matching TRBD1. Germline V gene data show CDR1 as SGHNT and CDR2 as YYREEE (reference sequence). The CDR3 has 16 residues. J was trimmed by 3 bases and V by 5 bases; bases with no gene match: 10. The CDR3: CASSVQDGTGDYGYTF. In DNA form, the CDR3 reads TGTGCCAGCAGTGTTCAAGACGGGACAGGGGACTATGGCTACACCTTC. Filled out from reference TRBV5-4 and TRBJ1-2, the complete variable domain reads ETGVTQSPTHLIKTRGQQVTLRCSSQSGHNTVSWYQQALGQGPQFIFQYYREEENGRGNFPPRFSGLQFPNYSSELNVNALELDDSALYLCASSVQDGTGDYGYTFGSGTRLTVV.

This clone was counted a few times. The chain employs TRBV7-2 and TRBJ2-2; 7 bases line up with TRBD2. There are 14 residues in the CDR3. The J segment lost 6 bases and the V segment lost 5 bases, leaving 6 bases of the junction unmatched. Looked up from germline, CDR1 is SGHTA and CDR2 is FQGNSA. CDR3 protein: CASSRRLAPGELFF. As DNA, the CDR3 is TGTGCCAGCAGCCGACGACTAGCCCCCGGGGAGCTGTTTTTT. Full variable domain (missing parts from reference TRBV7-2 and TRBJ2-2): GAGVSQSPSNKVTEKGKDVELRCDPISGHTALYWYRQSLGQGLEFLIYFQGNSAPDKSGLPSDRFSAERTGGSVSTLTIQRTQQEDSAVYLCASSRRLAPGELFFGEGSRLTVL.

This clone has just a few counts. The genes are TRBV19 and TRBJ1-2, with 9 bases that match TRBD1. The germline CDR1 and CDR2 sequences are LNHDA and SQIVND (reference sequence). The trim removed 5 bases at V and 9 bases at J, leaving 7 bases unmatched. There are 13 residues in the CDR3. CDR3 nucleotide sequence: TGTGCCAGTAGTTCGGGACAGGGAAAACGCTACACCTTC. It is translated as CASSSGQGKRYTF. The whole variable domain, remainder taken from reference TRBV19 and TRBJ1-2, is DGGITQSPKYLFRKEGQNVTLSCEQNLNHDAMYWYRQDPGQGLRLIYYSQIVNDFQKGDIAEGYSVSREKKESFPLTVTSAQKNPTAFYLCASSSGQGKRYTFGSGTRLTVV.

This clone has a handful of counts. This chain's CDR3 is CASSLDRAPSGSPQFF. The DNA for the CDR3 is TGTGCCAGCAGCTTAGATCGGGCGCCTAGCGGGAGTCCCCAGTTCTTC. This chain joins TRBV11-2 and TRBJ2-1, with 10 positions matching TRBD2. The CDR3 runs 16 residues. The trim removed 0 bases at V and 13 bases at J, leaving 12 bases unmatched. The V gene's germline CDR1 is SGHAT and CDR2 FQNNGV. Looking up the rest from reference TRBV11-2 and TRBJ2-1 gives the full variable domain: EAGVAQSPRYKIIEKRQSVAFWCNPISGHATLYWYQQILGQGPKLLIQFQNNGVVDDSQLPKDRFSAERLKGVDSTLKIQPAKLEDSAVYLCASSLDRAPSGSPQFFGPGTRLTVL.

V and J are TRBV7-2 and TRBJ2-5; D gene ambiguous. The CDR3 extends over 14 amino acids. CDR1 is SGHTA and CDR2 is FQGNSA in the germline V gene. V lost 5 bases and J lost 1, with 11 bases in between. This CDR3 is CASSPGLSQETQYF. DNA for the CDR3: TGTGCCAGCAGCCCCGGGTTATCCCAAGAGACCCAGTACTTC.

The chain couples TRBV7-2 to TRBJ1-1, with a possible D match to TRBD1 (5 bases). This CDR3 has 14 residues. Trimming removed 3 bases from V and 5 bases from J, with 13 bases in between. Germline loops: CDR1 SGHTA, CDR2 FQGNSA. The CDR3: CASSFGFGGTEAFF. In DNA form, the CDR3 reads TGTGCCAGCAGCTTCGGGTTTGGGGGGACTGAAGCTTTCTTT.

The chain combines TRBV6-1 with TRBJ2-7; no clear D gene. Trimming left V 0 bases short and J 3 bases short, with 12 bases between. Per germline, CDR1 MNHNS and CDR2 SASEGT. CDR3 size: 15 residues. This CDR3 is CASSEAAAPYYEQYF. In nucleotides, the CDR3 is TGTGCCAGCAGTGAAGCCGCGGCGCCCTACTACGAGCAGTACTTC.

This chain links TRBV29-1 with TRBJ2-2, with TRBD2 identical over 10 bases. CDR1 is SQVTM and CDR2 is ANQGSEA in the germline V gene. After removal of 3 bases from V and 6 bases from J, the junction contained 10 bases not matched to a gene. CDR3 length: 16 amino acids. The CDR3 reads CSVDEGLAGVAGELFF. CDR3 in DNA: TGCAGCGTTGATGAGGGGCTAGCGGGGGTCGCCGGGGAGCTGTTTTTT.

V is TRBV7-8 and J is TRBJ2-7; D not resolved. Germline V lookup: CDR1 SGHVS, CDR2 FQNEAQ. V was clipped by 4 bases and J by 5 bases, with 15 bases between them. CDR3 size: 14 residues. CDR3 in DNA: TGTGCCAGCAGCTCCCCCCTAGGCGGCGACGAGCAGTACTTC. It translates to CASSSPLGGDEQYF.

This clone has more than one count but fewer than ten. The chain is built from TRBV19 and TRBJ1-6, with TRBD1 matching over 8 bases. V was pared by 5 bases and J by 5 bases, with 8 bases of the junction left unmatched. The CDR3 is 16 amino acids. The germline V gene encodes CDR1 LNHDA and CDR2 SQIVND (reference sequence). CDR3 region: CASSSPGTGHNSPLHF. DNA for the CDR3: TGTGCCAGTAGTTCTCCAGGGACAGGCCATAATTCACCCCTCCACTTT.

The chain is built from TRBV5-1 and TRBJ2-7; 7 bases fit TRBD1. V lost 4 bases, J lost 6 bases, and 7 bases stayed unmatched. This CDR3 spans 13 amino acids. Per germline, CDR1 SGHRS and CDR2 YFSETQ. The CDR3 is CASSVMTGSEQYF. CDR3 bases: TGCGCCAGCAGCGTAATGACAGGGTCCGAGCAGTACTTC.

The chain uses TRBV20-1 and TRBJ2-5; the D is unclear. The CDR3 covers 11 residues. The V gene lost 2 bases and the J gene lost 7 bases, with 8 bases spanning the gap. CDR1 DFQATT and CDR2 SNEGSKA come from the germline V gene (reference sequence). The chain's CDR3 is CSARWRATQYF. CDR3 bases: TGCAGTGCTAGATGGAGAGCGACCCAGTACTTC.

This clone was counted a few times. This chain joins TRBV5-4 and TRBJ1-2; TRBD1 aligns across 11 bases. The CDR3 consists of 14 residues. From germline, CDR1 is SGHNT and CDR2 YYREEE (reference sequence). J gave up 10 bases and V 4 bases, and 9 bases lay outside the gene matches. This CDR3 reads CASSQAGTGGPYTF. CDR3 DNA: TGTGCCAGCAGCCAAGCCGGGACAGGGGGACCCTACACCTTC.

This clone was observed a few times. The rearrangement uses TRBV6-1 and TRBJ2-7; D remains ambiguous. The V and J ends lost 3 bases and 1 base respectively, with 16 bases between them. The germline CDR1 and CDR2 sequences are MNHNS and SASEGT. The CDR3 consists of 16 residues. CDR3 nucleotide sequence: TGTGCCAGCAGTGACCGAGGATCGATGAAATCCTACGAGCAGTACTTC. Its protein is CASSDRGSMKSYEQYF.

In its sample, this clone was seen a few times. V gene TRBV7-2 combines with J gene TRBJ1-1; 9 nucleotides agree with TRBD1. The ends lost 5 bases at V and 5 bases at J; junction bases unmatched: 9. Germline lookup yields CDR1 SGHTA and CDR2 FQGNSA. There are 15 residues in the CDR3. CDR3 sequence: CASSRAGTGLTEAFF. CDR3 bases: TGTGCCAGCAGCCGTGCCGGGACAGGGCTGACTGAAGCTTTCTTT. Full variable domain (missing parts from reference TRBV7-2 and TRBJ1-1): GAGVSQSPSNKVTEKGKDVELRCDPISGHTALYWYRQSLGQGLEFLIYFQGNSAPDKSGLPSDRFSAERTGGSVSTLTIQRTQQEDSAVYLCASSRAGTGLTEAFFGQGTRLTVV.